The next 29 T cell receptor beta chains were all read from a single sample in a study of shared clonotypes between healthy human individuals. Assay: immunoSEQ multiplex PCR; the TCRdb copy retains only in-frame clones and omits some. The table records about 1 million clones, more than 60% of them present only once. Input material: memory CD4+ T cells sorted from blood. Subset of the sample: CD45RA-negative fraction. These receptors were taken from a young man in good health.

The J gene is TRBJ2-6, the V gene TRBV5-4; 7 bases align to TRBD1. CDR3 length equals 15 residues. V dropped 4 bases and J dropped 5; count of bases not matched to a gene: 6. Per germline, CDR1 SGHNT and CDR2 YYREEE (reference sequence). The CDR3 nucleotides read TGTGCCAGCAGCCCAGGGACAGCCTGGGCCAACGTCCTGACTTTC. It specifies CASSPGTAWANVLTF.

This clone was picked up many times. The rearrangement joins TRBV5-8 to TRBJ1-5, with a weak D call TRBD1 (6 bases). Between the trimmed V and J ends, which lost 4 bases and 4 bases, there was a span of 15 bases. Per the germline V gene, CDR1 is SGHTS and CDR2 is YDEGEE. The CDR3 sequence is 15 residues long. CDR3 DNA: TGTGCCAGCAGCCCTCCCCCCGACAGGAATCAGCCCCAGCATTTT. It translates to CASSPPPDRNQPQHF.

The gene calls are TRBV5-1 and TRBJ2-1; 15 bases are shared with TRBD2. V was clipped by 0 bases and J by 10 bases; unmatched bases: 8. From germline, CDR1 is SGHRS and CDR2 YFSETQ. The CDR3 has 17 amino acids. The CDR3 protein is CASSLGSLGTSGREQFF. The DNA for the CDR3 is TGCGCCAGCAGCTTGGGGTCCCTTGGGACTAGCGGGAGGGAGCAGTTCTTC.

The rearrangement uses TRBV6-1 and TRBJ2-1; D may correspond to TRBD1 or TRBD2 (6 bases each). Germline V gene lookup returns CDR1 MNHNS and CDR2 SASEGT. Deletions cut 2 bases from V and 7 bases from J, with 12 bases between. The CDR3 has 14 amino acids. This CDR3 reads CASSERGDPNEQFF. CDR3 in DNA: TGTGCCAGCAGTGAAAGGGGGGACCCGAATGAGCAGTTCTTC.

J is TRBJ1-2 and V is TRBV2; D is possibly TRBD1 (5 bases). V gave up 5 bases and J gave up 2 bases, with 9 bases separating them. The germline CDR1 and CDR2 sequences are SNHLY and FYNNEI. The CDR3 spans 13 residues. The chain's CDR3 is CASSQDNNYGYTF. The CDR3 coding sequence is TGTGCCAGCAGTCAGGACAACAACTATGGCTACACCTTC.

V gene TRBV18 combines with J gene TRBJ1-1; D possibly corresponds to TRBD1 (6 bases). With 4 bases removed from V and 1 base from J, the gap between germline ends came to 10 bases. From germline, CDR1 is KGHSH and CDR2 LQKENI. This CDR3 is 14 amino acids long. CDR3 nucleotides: TGTGCCAGCTCACAAGGGGGGCGGAACACTGAAGCTTTCTTT. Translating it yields CASSQGGRNTEAFF.

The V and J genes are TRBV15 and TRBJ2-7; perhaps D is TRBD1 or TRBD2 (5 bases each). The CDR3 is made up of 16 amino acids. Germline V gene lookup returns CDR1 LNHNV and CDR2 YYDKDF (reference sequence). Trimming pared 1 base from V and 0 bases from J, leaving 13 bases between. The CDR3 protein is CATSRVYYGASYEQYF. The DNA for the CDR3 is TGTGCCACCAGCAGAGTCTACTACGGGGCCTCCTACGAGCAGTACTTC. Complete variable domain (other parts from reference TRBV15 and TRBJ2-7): DAMVIQNPRYQVTQFGKPVTLSCSQTLNHNVMYWYQQKSSQAPKLLFHYYDKDFNNEADTPDNFQSRRPNTSFCFLDIRSPGLGDTAMYLCATSRVYYGASYEQYFGPGTRLTVT.

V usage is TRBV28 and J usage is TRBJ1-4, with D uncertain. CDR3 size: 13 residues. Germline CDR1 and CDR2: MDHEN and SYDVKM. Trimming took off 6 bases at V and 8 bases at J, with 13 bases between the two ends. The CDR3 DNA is TGTGCCAGCAGGGCAGGTACTCGAGAAAAACTGTTTTTT. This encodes CASRAGTREKLFF.

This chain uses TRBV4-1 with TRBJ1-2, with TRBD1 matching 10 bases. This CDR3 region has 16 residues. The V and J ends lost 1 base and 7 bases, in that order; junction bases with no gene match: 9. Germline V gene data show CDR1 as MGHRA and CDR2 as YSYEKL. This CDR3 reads CASSQGTGTGVFGYTF. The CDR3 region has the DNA TGCGCCAGCAGCCAAGGCACCGGGACAGGGGTTTTTGGCTACACCTTC.

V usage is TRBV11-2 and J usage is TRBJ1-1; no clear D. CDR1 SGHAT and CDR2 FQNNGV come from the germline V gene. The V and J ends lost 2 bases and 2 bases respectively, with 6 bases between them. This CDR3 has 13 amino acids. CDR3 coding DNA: TGTGCCAGCAGCTTATTCACAAACACTGAAGCTTTCTTT. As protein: CASSLFTNTEAFF.

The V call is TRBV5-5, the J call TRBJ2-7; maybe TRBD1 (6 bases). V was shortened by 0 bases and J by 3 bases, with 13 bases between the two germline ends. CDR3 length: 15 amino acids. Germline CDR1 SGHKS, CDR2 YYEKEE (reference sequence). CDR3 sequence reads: CASSLGTVYLYEQYF. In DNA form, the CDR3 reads TGTGCCAGCAGCTTGGGGACAGTGTACCTCTACGAGCAGTACTTC.

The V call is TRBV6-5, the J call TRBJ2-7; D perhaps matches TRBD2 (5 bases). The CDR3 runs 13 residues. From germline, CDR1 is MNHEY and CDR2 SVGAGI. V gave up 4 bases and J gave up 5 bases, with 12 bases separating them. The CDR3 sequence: CASSSPGSHEQYF. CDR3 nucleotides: TGTGCCAGCAGTTCCCCGGGATCCCACGAGCAGTACTTC.

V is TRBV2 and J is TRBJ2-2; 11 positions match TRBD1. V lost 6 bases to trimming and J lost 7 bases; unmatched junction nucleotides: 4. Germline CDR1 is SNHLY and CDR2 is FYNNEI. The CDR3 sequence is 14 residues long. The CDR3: CASRGQGAGGELFF. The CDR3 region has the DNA TGTGCCAGCAGAGGACAGGGGGCGGGCGGGGAGCTGTTTTTT.

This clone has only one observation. This CDR3 is CASSLGLASSTDTQYF. The DNA of the CDR3 is TGCGCCAGCAGCTTGGGACTAGCGTCTAGCACAGATACGCAGTATTTT. The V and J genes are TRBV5-1 and TRBJ2-3; 8 bases fit TRBD2. CDR1 and CDR2 (germline): SGHRS, YFSETQ. The V gene end was trimmed by 0 bases and the J gene end by 0 bases; junction bases not matched to a gene: 3. The CDR3 runs to 16 residues.

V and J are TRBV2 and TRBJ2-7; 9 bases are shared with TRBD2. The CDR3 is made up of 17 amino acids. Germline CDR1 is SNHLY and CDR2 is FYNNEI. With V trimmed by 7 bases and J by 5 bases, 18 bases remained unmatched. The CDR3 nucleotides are TGTGCCAGCACCCTCGGGGGTGGCGGGAGGGCCTTCCACGAGCAGTACTTC. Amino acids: CASTLGGGGRAFHEQYF.

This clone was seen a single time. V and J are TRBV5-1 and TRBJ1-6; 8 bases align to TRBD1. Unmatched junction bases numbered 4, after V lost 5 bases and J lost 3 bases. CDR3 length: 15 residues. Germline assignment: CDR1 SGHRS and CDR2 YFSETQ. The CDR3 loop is CASRDRDIYNSPLHF. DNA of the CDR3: TGCGCCAGCAGGGACAGGGATATCTATAATTCACCCCTCCACTTT. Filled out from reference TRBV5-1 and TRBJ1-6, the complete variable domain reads KAGVTQTPRYLIKTRGQQVTLSCSPISGHRSVSWYQQTPGQGLQFLFEYFSETQRNKGNFPGRFSGRQFSNSRSEMNVSTLELGDSALYLCASRDRDIYNSPLHFGNGTRLTVT.

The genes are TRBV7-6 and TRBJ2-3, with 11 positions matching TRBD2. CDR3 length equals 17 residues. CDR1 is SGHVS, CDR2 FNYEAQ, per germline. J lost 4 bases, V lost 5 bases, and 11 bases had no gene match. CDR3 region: CASSVSGGAVKPDTQYF. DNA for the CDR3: TGTGCCAGCAGCGTTAGCGGGGGGGCGGTTAAGCCAGATACGCAGTATTTT.

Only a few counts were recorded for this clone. CDR3 DNA: TGTGCCAGCAGTTCAGGGTGGGAGCAGTTCTTC. Its protein product is CASSSGWEQFF. The chain has TRBV6-5 and TRBJ2-1, with D possibly being TRBD1 (5 bases). V shed 4 bases and J shed 10 bases, with 8 bases lying between them. CDR1 and CDR2 (germline): MNHEY, SVGAGI. This CDR3 contains 11 residues.

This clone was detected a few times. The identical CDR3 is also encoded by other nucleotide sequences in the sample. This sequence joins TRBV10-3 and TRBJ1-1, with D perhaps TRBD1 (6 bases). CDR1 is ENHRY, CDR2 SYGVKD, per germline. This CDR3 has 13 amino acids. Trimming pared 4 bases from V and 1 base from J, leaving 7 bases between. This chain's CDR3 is CAISGQANTEAFF. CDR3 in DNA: TGTGCCATCAGTGGACAGGCGAACACTGAAGCTTTCTTT.

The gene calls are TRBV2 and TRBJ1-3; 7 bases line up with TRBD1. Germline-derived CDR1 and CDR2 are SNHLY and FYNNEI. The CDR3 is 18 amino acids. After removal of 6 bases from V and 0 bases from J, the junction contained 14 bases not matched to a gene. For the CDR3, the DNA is TGTGCCAGCAGCACGGGACAGTGGGGGCAATTCTCTGGAAACACCATATATTTT. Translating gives CASSTGQWGQFSGNTIYF.

CDR3: CASSEGLAGKFF. CDR3 DNA: TGTGCCAGCAGTGAGGGACTAGCGGGAAAGTTCTTC. The genes are TRBV25-1 and TRBJ2-1; the match to TRBD2 covers 13 bases. Germline V gene data show CDR1 as MGHDK and CDR2 as SYGVNS. V gave up 3 bases and J gave up 14 bases; unmatched junction bases: 1. The CDR3 runs 12 residues.

The CDR3 sequence is CASSQDREETQYF. The CDR3 DNA follows: TGTGCCAGCAGCCAGGACAGGGAGGAGACCCAGTACTTC. V usage is TRBV6-1 and J usage is TRBJ2-5; 8 nucleotides agree with TRBD1. V trimming: 6 bases; J trimming: 5 bases; junction bases outside the gene matches: 5. Germline V CDR1 and CDR2: MNHNS, SASEGT. The CDR3 covers 13 residues.

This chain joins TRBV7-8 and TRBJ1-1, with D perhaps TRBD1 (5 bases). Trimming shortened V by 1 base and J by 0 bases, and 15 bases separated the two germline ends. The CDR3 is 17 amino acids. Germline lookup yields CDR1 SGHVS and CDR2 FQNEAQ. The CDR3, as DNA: TGTGCCAGCAGCTTAGGCACAGGCGGAGGGTTGAACACTGAAGCTTTCTTT. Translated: CASSLGTGGGLNTEAFF.

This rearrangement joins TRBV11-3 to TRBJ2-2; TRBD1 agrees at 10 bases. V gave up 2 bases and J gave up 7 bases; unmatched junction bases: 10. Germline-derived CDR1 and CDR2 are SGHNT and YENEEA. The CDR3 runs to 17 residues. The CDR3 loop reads CASSLTVPGQGNGELFF. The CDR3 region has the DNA TGTGCCAGCAGCTTAACAGTCCCGGGACAGGGGAACGGGGAGCTGTTTTTT.

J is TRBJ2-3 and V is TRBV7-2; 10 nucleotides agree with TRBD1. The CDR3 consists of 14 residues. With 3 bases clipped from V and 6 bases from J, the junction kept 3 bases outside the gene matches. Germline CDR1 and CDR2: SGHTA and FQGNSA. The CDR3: CASSLGQGRDTQYF. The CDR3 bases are TGTGCCAGCAGCTTGGGACAGGGGAGGGATACGCAGTATTTT. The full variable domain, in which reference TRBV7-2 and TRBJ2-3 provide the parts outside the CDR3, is GAGVSQSPSNKVTEKGKDVELRCDPISGHTALYWYRQSLGQGLEFLIYFQGNSAPDKSGLPSDRFSAERTGGSVSTLTIQRTQQEDSAVYLCASSLGQGRDTQYFGPGTRLTVL.

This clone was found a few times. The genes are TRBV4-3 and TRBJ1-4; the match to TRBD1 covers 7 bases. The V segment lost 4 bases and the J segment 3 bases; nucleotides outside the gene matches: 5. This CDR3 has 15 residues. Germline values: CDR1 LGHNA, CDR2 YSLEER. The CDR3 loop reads CASSLDRDPNEKLFF. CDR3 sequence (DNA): TGCGCCAGCAGCCTTGACAGGGACCCTAATGAAAAACTGTTTTTT.

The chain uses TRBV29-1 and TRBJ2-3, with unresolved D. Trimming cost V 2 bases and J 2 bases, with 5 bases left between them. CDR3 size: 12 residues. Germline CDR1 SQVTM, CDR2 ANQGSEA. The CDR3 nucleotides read TGCAGCGTTGAACTCCACACAGATACGCAGTATTTT. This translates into CSVELHTDTQYF.

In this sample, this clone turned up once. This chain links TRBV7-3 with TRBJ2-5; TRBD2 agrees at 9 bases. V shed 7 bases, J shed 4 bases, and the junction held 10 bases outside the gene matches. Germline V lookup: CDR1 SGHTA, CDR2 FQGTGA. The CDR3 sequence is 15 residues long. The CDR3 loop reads CASTSQAGGLETQYF. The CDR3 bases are TGTGCCAGCACCTCTCAAGCGGGGGGACTAGAGACCCAGTACTTC.

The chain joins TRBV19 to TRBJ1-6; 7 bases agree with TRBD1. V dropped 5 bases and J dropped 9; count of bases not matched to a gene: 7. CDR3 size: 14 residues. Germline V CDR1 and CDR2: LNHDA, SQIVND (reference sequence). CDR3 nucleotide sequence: TGTGCCAGTAGTTTACAGGGGTCAAGTTCACCCCTCCACTTT. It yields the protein CASSLQGSSSPLHF.